Below, 5 T cell receptor beta chains from the same sample are listed, as sequenced in a study of blood T cells in healthy people across ages. It was with a sample-barcoded 5' primer and a J-beta primer mix that a second PCR of about 6 to 12 cycles was run. TCRdb passed the 5' RACE reads through MiXCR, listing each CDR3 protein once. The data hold around 820,000 distinct CDR3 sequences, with approximately 25% observed a single time. These data are also associated with another study on T cells of mothers and their children.

Sequencing was performed on blood. The receptors originated from a boy aged 10-17 years in good health.

This chain connects TRBV28 to TRBJ2-5; 11 nucleotides match TRBD2. The end of the DNA aligns better with TRBJ2-7, so the J call may be wrong. The CDR3 extends over 15 amino acids. The germline V gene has CDR1 MDHEN and CDR2 SYDVKM. The CDR3 loop reads CASSWGTSGLYEQYF. The CDR3, as DNA: TGTGCCAGCAGTTGGGGGACTAGCGGTCTTTACGAGCAGTACTTC.

In its sample, this clonotype was seen a few times. This chain links TRBV7-9 with TRBJ2-5; weak D call: TRBD1 (6 bases). The DNA end is more similar to TRBJ2-7, so the J call may be wrong. Germline V gene sequence: CDR1 SEHNR, CDR2 FQNEAQ (reference sequence). The CDR3 has 16 amino acids. CDR3 in DNA: TGTGCCAGCAGCTTGACGCGACAGGAACGTTCCTACGAGCAGTACTTC. Translated, it gives CASSLTRQERSYEQYF.

The chain carries TRBV28 and TRBJ2-1; maybe TRBD2 (5 bases). CDR3 length: 15 amino acids. The germline V and J ends were trimmed by 4 bases and 5 bases, with 15 bases remaining between them. CDR1 MDHEN and CDR2 SYDVKM come from the germline V gene. CDR3 sequence: CASSSPGSVDNEQFF. The DNA of the CDR3 is TGTGCCAGCAGTTCTCCCGGTAGCGTAGACAATGAGCAGTTCTTC. Together with reference TRBV28 and TRBJ2-1, the CDR3 gives the full variable domain: DVKVTQSSRYLVKRTGEKVFLECVQDMDHENMFWYRQDPGLGLRLIYFSYDVKMKEKGDIPEGYSVSREKKERFSLILESASTNQTSMYLCASSSPGSVDNEQFFGPGTRLTVL.

The chain uses TRBV27 and TRBJ1-2; D unclear. The V end lost 4 bases, the J end lost 0 bases, and 12 bases lay between the germline ends. The germline V gene encodes CDR1 MNHEY and CDR2 SMNVEV (reference sequence). This CDR3 has 15 residues. Written as DNA, the CDR3 is TGTGCCAGCAGTTCTCCCGCTACGGCTAACTATGGCTACACCTTC. Its protein product is CASSSPATANYGYTF.

About this clonotype: Mismatch with germline at one junction end may stem from a read error. This sequence joins TRBV20-1 and TRBJ2-5, with 8 bases fitting TRBD2. The CDR3 length is 16 residues. In germline, CDR1 is DFQATT, CDR2 SNEGSKA (reference sequence). The CDR3 DNA reads as TGCAGTGCTAGAAGATCCCCGGGACTAGGGCAAGAGACCCGGTACTTC. The encoded protein is CSARRSPGLGQETRYF.